Below are 10 T cell receptor beta chains sequenced from a single sample in a study of T cells in Graves' hyperthyroidism and ophthalmopathy. TCR beta CDR3 regions were amplified from RNA. First-round RT-PCR of the TCR CDR3 relied on the HTBI primer set. TCRdb recomputed calls from the multiplex PCR reads with MiXCR, one row per CDR3 protein. The sample lists about 620,000 distinct CDR3 sequences, about a sixth seen once, with approximately 3.9% in the top ten. Sequenced material: blood. The source of these receptors is a woman aged 25 to 39 with Graves' hyperthyroidism.

The chain recombines TRBV10-3 with TRBJ1-5; TRBD1 is a possible D gene (5 bases). The germline CDR1 and CDR2 sequences are ENHRY and SYGVKD. The CDR3 extends over 15 amino acids. The germline V and J ends were trimmed by 3 bases and 1 base, with 10 bases remaining between them. Here the CDR3 reads CAISETGASNQPQHF. In DNA, the CDR3 is TGTGCCATCAGTGAAACCGGGGCCAGCAATCAGCCCCAGCATTTT.

This clonotype was seen a handful of times. V usage is TRBV9 and J usage is TRBJ2-7; the D is unclear. Germline V gene lookup returns CDR1 SGDLS and CDR2 YYNGEE. V was pared by 8 bases and J by 5 bases, with 2 bases between. The CDR3 sequence is 8 residues long. CDR3 bases: TGTGCCAGAAACGAGCAGTACTTC. Protein sequence: CARNEQYF.

The genes are TRBV4-3 and TRBJ1-4; D is possibly TRBD1 (6 bases). The CDR3 runs 15 residues. V was trimmed by 1 base and J by 4 bases, leaving 10 bases between them. Germline-derived CDR1 and CDR2 are LGHNA and YSLEER. The CDR3 sequence: CASSQGQDFNEKLFF. The CDR3 DNA reads as TGCGCCAGCAGCCAAGGACAGGACTTTAATGAAAAACTGTTTTTT.

V is TRBV4-3 and J is TRBJ2-1; D is undetermined. Germline V CDR1 and CDR2: LGHNA, YSLEER. The V end lost 4 bases, the J end lost 7 bases, and 11 bases lay between the germline ends. CDR3 length: 13 amino acids. The CDR3, as DNA: TGCGCCAGCAGCCTCCTCCGTGGTAATGAGCAGTTCTTC. Translating it yields CASSLLRGNEQFF.

This clonotype has just a few counts. J is TRBJ2-6 and V is TRBV7-8, with D possibly being TRBD1 (6 bases). CDR3 length: 19 residues. V was shortened by 4 bases and J by 0 bases, with 19 bases between the two germline ends. In germline, CDR1 is SGHVS, CDR2 FQNEAQ. The CDR3, as DNA: TGTGCCAGCAGCTCCCGCCGACAGGTCCCCAGCTCTGGGGCCAACGTCCTGACTTTC. Protein: CASSSRRQVPSSGANVLTF.

There are many counts of this clonotype. J is TRBJ1-1 and V is TRBV7-2, with D unclear. Germline V lookup: CDR1 SGHTA, CDR2 FQGNSA. V was pared by 1 base and J by 1 base, with 7 bases between. The CDR3 extends over 14 amino acids. Here the CDR3 reads CASSLVWQNTEAFF. As DNA, the CDR3 is TGTGCCAGCAGCTTAGTATGGCAGAACACTGAAGCTTTCTTT.

Concerning this clonotype itself: A much larger clone sits a single nucleotide away, making a read error possible. This chain links TRBV18 with TRBJ2-7; D remains ambiguous. V dropped 10 bases and J dropped 2 bases, with 18 bases sitting between them. The germline gives CDR1 KGHSH, CDR2 LQKENI. The CDR3 contains 14 residues. This chain's CDR3 is CAISPSVQTYEQYF. The CDR3 nucleotides read TGTGCCATCTCCCCCTCGGTCCAGACCTACGAGCAGTACTTC.

This clonotype was recorded many times. The chain combines TRBV2 with TRBJ2-7; the match to TRBD1 covers 7 bases. In germline, CDR1 is SNHLY, CDR2 FYNNEI. The CDR3 runs to 13 residues. This CDR3 reads CATSTDRVAEQYF. The CDR3 coding sequence is TGTGCAACCAGCACCGACAGGGTGGCCGAGCAGTACTTC.

This clonotype was seen a few times. The V and J genes are TRBV7-9 and TRBJ2-7, with D possibly being TRBD2 (5 bases). This CDR3 comprises 14 residues. V was clipped by 7 bases and J by 1 base, with 14 bases between them. Per the germline V gene, CDR1 is SEHNR and CDR2 is FQNEAQ (reference sequence). In nucleotides, the CDR3 is TGTGCCAGCATCCCCGGGGTGGCGTCCTACGAGCAGTACTTC. This translates into CASIPGVASYEQYF.

This clonotype came up a few times. This chain links TRBV5-6 with TRBJ2-2; D is possibly TRBD1 (6 bases). This CDR3 has 15 residues. V was trimmed by 0 bases and J by 5 bases, leaving 11 bases between them. The V gene's germline CDR1 is SGHDT and CDR2 YYEEEE. The CDR3 sequence: CASSLGHRVTGELFF. CDR3 DNA: TGTGCCAGCAGCTTGGGCCACAGGGTTACCGGGGAGCTGTTTTTT.